Reported below is one T cell receptor (beta chain). As yet, its antigen is unknown. The source of the sample is a study of cytomegalovirus exposure and HLA in healthy donors. Study-level findings and limits: Reportedly, diagnosis of cytomegalovirus status by the classifier showed high specificity and sensitivity. A few CMV-associated chains proved CMV antigen-specific in vitro. Clusters of TCRs from the first cohort tended to co-occur in the 90 to 150 validation repertoires (as a later analysis found). There were some public TCRs occurring in many donors, but most TCR sequences were rare.

Measured with immunoSEQ multiplex PCR; TCRdb has only the in-frame clones, and not every one. Here the sample spans about 130,000 clones, roughly nine tenths being singletons. Germline values: CDR1 PRHDT, CDR2 FYEKMQ (reference sequence). The V and J ends lost 6 bases and 2 bases, in that order; junction bases with no gene match: 0. This CDR3 is 13 amino acids long. Source material: PBMCs. This receptor was obtained from a woman between 18 and 29 years old in good health and CMV-seronegative. The chain carries TRBV13 and TRBJ2-5; 10 bases agree with TRBD1. The CDR3, as DNA: TGTGCCAGCAGGGGACAGGGGCAAGAGACCCAGTACTTC. Amino acid sequence: CASRGQGQETQYF.